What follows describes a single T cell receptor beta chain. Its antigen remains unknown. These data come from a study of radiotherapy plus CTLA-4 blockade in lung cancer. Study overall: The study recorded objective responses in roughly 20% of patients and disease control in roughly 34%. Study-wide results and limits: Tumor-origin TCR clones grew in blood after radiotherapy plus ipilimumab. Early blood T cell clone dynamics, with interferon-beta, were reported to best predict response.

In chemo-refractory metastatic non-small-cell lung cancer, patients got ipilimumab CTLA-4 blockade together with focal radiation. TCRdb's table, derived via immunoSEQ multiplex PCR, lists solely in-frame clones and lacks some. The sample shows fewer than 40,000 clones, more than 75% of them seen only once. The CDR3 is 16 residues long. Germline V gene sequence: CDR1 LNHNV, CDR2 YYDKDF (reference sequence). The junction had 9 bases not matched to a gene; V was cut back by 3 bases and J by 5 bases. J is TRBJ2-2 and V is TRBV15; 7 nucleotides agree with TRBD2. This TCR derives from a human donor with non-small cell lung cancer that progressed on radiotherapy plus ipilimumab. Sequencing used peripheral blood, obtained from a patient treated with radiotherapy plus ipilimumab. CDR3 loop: CATSRRGGMRTGELFF. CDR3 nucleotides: TGTGCCACCAGCAGGAGGGGAGGGATGAGGACCGGGGAGCTGTTTTTT.